These 19 T cell receptor beta chains originate from one sample sequenced in a study of blood T cells in healthy people across ages (dated by TCRdb to the mid-2010s). The library was made by 5' RACE. The sequencing machine was an Illumina HiSeq 2500. A second PCR of about 7 to 12 cycles was run with a J-beta primer mix and a sample-barcoded 5' primer. TCRdb handled the public reads itself, with Q25 trimming in fastp and clone calling in MiXCR, and kept productive beta chains. For every CDR3 protein sequence, its rows merge into one entry that carries the most common genes and DNA. For this sample there are around 1,600,000 distinct CDR3 sequences; less than 45% appear just once. The ten largest make up under 5% of the sample. Sequencing was performed on blood. The receptors originated from a woman between 18 and 29 years old in good health.

This clonotype was seen repeatedly, ten times or more. The chain recombines TRBV18 with TRBJ2-3; D is uncertain. The CDR3 runs 13 residues. Germline V lookup: CDR1 KGHSH, CDR2 LQKENI. V shed 8 bases and J shed 4 bases, with 13 bases lying between them. DNA for the CDR3: TGTGCCAGCAGCCCCCCCGGGCCAGATACGCAGTATTTT. This codes for CASSPPGPDTQYF. Variable domain in full (rest from reference TRBV18 and TRBJ2-3): NAGVMQNPRHLVRRRGQEARLRCSPMKGHSHVYWYRQLPEEGLKFMVYLQKENIIDESGMPKERFSAEFPKEGPSILRIQQVVRGDSAAYFCASSPPGPDTQYFGPGTRLTVL.

V gene TRBV6-2 or TRBV6-3 combines with J gene TRBJ2-7; D is uncertain. The CDR3 has 16 residues. CDR1 MNHEY and CDR2 SVGEGT come from the germline V gene. Trimming stripped 0 bases from V and 7 bases from J, with 19 bases between. CDR3 protein: CASSYSLRHPVYEQYF. The CDR3 DNA reads as TGTGCCAGCAGTTACTCACTCCGACACCCTGTTTATGAGCAGTACTTC.

As concerns this clonotype: A read error may account for a junction end that differs from germline. V is TRBV4-1 and J is TRBJ2-1; 7 positions agree with TRBD1. This CDR3 comprises 13 residues. CDR1 MGHRA and CDR2 YSYEKL come from the germline V gene. CDR3 loop: CVSSQTGVREQFF. For the CDR3, the DNA is TGCGTCAGCAGCCAAACAGGGGTGCGGGAGCAGTTCTTC.

The J gene is TRBJ1-2, the V gene TRBV29-1; D uncertain. This CDR3 is 15 amino acids long. Germline V gene sequence: CDR1 SQVTM, CDR2 ANQGSEA. V lost 6 bases and J 0 bases, leaving 17 bases between the germline ends. This CDR3 is CSVTGGTDSNYGYTF. The CDR3 DNA is TGCAGCGTCACTGGTGGAACTGACTCTAACTATGGCTACACCTTC.

The chain is built from TRBV7-2 and TRBJ2-1; TRBD2 aligns across 10 bases. The CDR3 sequence is 16 residues long. The ends lost 3 bases at V and 6 bases at J; junction bases unmatched: 8. CDR1 SGHTA and CDR2 FQGNSA come from the germline V gene. The CDR3 region has the DNA TGTGCCAGCAGCTTGGGGGAGAGACTAGCGGGCAATGAGCAGTTCTTC. Protein sequence: CASSLGERLAGNEQFF.

This clonotype has more than one count but fewer than ten. The chain carries TRBV10-3 and TRBJ2-5; D is uncertain. Per the germline V gene, CDR1 is ENHRY and CDR2 is SYGVKD. This CDR3 is 15 amino acids long. V dropped 0 bases and J dropped 7 bases, with 15 bases sitting between them. The chain's CDR3 is CAISESAGNKRTQYF. Here the CDR3 DNA reads TGTGCCATCAGTGAGTCGGCAGGAAATAAGAGGACCCAGTACTTC.

This clonotype has more than one count but fewer than ten. The rearrangement joins TRBV11-1 to TRBJ2-1, with 8 bases matching TRBD2. This CDR3 is 14 amino acids long. Germline V lookup: CDR1 SGHAT, CDR2 FQDESV (reference sequence). V lost 5 bases, J lost 6 bases, and 6 bases stayed unmatched. This CDR3 is CASSEGLGRNEQFF. The CDR3 nucleotides read TGTGCCAGCAGCGAGGGACTAGGACGCAATGAGCAGTTCTTC.

The V gene is TRBV29-1, the J gene TRBJ2-2, with unresolved D. In germline, CDR1 is SQVTM, CDR2 ANQGSEA. The CDR3 runs to 12 residues. Trimming stripped 4 bases from V and 7 bases from J, with 10 bases between. The CDR3 bases are TGCAGCGTTGGTTCGGCAGTCGGGGAGCTGTTTTTT. Its protein product is CSVGSAVGELFF.

In this sample, this clonotype turned up once. The chain recombines TRBV24-1 with TRBJ2-6; maybe TRBD1 (5 bases). The CDR3 extends over 18 amino acids. CDR1 and CDR2 from the germline V gene are KGHDR and SFDVKD. V was shortened by 4 bases and J by 0 bases, with 15 bases between the two germline ends. In DNA form, the CDR3 reads TGTGCCACCAGTGACTCTCCGACAGCTTACTCTGGGGCCAACGTCCTGACTTTC. Translation gives CATSDSPTAYSGANVLTF.

In its sample, this clonotype was seen a few times. This may be a read error, as it is one base from a much larger clone. This rearrangement joins TRBV25-1 to TRBJ1-5, with a weak D call TRBD1 (6 bases). This CDR3 has 13 residues. V was cut by 4 bases and J by 3 bases, with 7 bases left in between. The germline V gene has CDR1 MGHDK and CDR2 SYGVNS. CDR3 residues: CASSGGANQPQHF. The CDR3 nucleotides are TGTGCCAGCAGTGGGGGGGCCAATCAGCCCCAGCATTTT.

This clonotype appeared a few times. This rearrangement joins TRBV4-1 to TRBJ1-1, with D maybe TRBD1 (5 bases). The CDR3 is 14 residues long. Germline CDR1 MGHRA, CDR2 YSYEKL. The ends were cut back, 4 bases at V and 3 bases at J, with 12 bases in the middle. CDR3 nucleotides: TGCGCCAGCAGCCGTCGGGACCCCTACACTGAAGCTTTCTTT. Translation gives CASSRRDPYTEAFF.

The chain employs TRBV7-9 and TRBJ2-5, with D unresolved. This CDR3 spans 13 amino acids. Per the germline V gene, CDR1 is SEHNR and CDR2 is FQNEAQ (reference sequence). Trimming cost V 1 base and J 11 bases, with 14 bases left between them. Here the CDR3 DNA reads TGTGCCAGCAGCTTAGAGGAGTACAATGAGCAGTACTTC. Translating it yields CASSLEEYNEQYF.

The chain combines TRBV20-1 with TRBJ2-3; 14 bases line up with TRBD2. The V and J ends lost 6 bases and 3 bases, in that order; junction bases with no gene match: 5. In germline, CDR1 is DFQATT, CDR2 SNEGSKA (reference sequence). The CDR3 extends over 15 amino acids. The CDR3 nucleotides read TGCAGTGCAGAAGGACTAGCGGGAGGAACAGATACGCAGTATTTT. Translating it yields CSAEGLAGGTDTQYF.

The chain joins TRBV11-2 to TRBJ2-5; TRBD2 matches at 7 bases. The V and J ends lost 3 bases and 2 bases, in that order; junction bases with no gene match: 6. In germline, CDR1 is SGHAT, CDR2 FQNNGV. The CDR3 sequence is 15 residues long. The CDR3 nucleotides are TGTGCCAGCAGCTTCACGGGAGGAATACAAGAGACCCAGTACTTC. Encoded protein: CASSFTGGIQETQYF.

The chain recombines TRBV13 with TRBJ2-7; D is undetermined. Germline V gene lookup returns CDR1 PRHDT and CDR2 FYEKMQ (reference sequence). V lost 0 bases to trimming and J lost 5 bases, with 14 bases between them. The CDR3 spans 15 residues. CDR3 amino acids: CASSLGHGDSHEQYF. The CDR3 bases are TGTGCCAGCAGCTTAGGCCATGGGGATTCTCACGAGCAGTACTTC.

This clonotype was observed a few times. The chain is built from TRBV12-3 or TRBV12-4 and TRBJ2-5, with a weak D call TRBD1 (5 bases). The last part of the DNA fits TRBJ2-7 better; the J call may be wrong. This CDR3 spans 16 amino acids. Here the CDR3 reads CASSLGGRVLLDEQYF. The CDR3 coding sequence is TGTGCCAGCAGTTTAGGGGGCAGGGTACTATTGGACGAGCAGTACTTC.

The gene calls are TRBV6-2 or TRBV6-3 and TRBJ2-5; possible D gene TRBD2, 5 bases. This CDR3 is 14 amino acids long. V dropped 3 bases and J dropped 3 bases, with 11 bases sitting between them. Germline CDR1 and CDR2: MNHEY and SVGEGT. The DNA for the CDR3 is TGTGCCAGCAGTTATTGGCGGCGGGAAGAGACCCAGTACTTC. This sequence encodes CASSYWRREETQYF.

This chain uses TRBV12-3 or TRBV12-4 with TRBJ2-4; 7 positions match TRBD1. The ends lost 5 bases at V and 13 bases at J; junction bases unmatched: 20. The CDR3 extends over 16 amino acids. The CDR3 loop reads CASSLQGVGALREQYF. In nucleotides, the CDR3 is TGTGCCAGCAGTCTCCAGGGGGTCGGGGCTTTAAGGGAGCAGTACTTC.

The chain recombines TRBV7-8 with TRBJ1-2; D is perhaps TRBD1 (5 bases). V was clipped by 0 bases and J by 4 bases, with 12 bases between them. The CDR3 loop spans 15 amino acids. Germline CDR1 reads SGHVS; CDR2 reads FQNEAQ. The DNA for the CDR3 is TGTGCCAGCAGCTTAGCATCCGGGGCCGGCTATGGCTACACCTTC. This codes for CASSLASGAGYGYTF.